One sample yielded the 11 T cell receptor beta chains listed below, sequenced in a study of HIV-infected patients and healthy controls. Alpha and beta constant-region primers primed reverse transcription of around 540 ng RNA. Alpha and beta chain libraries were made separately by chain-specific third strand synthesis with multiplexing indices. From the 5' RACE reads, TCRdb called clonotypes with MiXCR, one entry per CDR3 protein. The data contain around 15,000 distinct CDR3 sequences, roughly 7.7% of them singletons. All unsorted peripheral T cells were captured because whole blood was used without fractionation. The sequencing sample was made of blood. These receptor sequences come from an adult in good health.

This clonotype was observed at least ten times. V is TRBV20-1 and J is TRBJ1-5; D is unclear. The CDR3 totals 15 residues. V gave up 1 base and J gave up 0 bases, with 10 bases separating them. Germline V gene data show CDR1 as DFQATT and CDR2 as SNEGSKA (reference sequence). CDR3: CSARVEGVSNQPQHF. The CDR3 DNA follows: TGCAGTGCTAGAGTTGAGGGAGTTAGCAATCAGCCCCAGCATTTT.

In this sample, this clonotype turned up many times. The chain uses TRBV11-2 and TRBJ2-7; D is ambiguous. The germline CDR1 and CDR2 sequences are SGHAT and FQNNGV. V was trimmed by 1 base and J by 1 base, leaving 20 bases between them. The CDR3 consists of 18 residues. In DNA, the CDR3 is TGTGCCAGCAGCTTAGTTCTTGCCTTGTCGGCCCAATCCTACGAGCAGTACTTC. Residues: CASSLVLALSAQSYEQYF.

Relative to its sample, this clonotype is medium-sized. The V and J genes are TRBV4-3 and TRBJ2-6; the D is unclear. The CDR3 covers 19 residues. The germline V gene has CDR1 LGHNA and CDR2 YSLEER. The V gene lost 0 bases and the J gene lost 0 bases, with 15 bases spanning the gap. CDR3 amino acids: CASSQDFPRIYSGANVLTF. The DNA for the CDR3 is TGCGCCAGCAGCCAAGATTTTCCCAGGATCTACTCTGGGGCCAACGTCCTGACTTTC.

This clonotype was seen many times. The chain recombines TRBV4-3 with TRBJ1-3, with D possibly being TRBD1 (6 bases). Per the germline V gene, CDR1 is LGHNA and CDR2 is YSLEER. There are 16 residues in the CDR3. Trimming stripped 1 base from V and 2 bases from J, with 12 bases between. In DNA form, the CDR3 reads TGCGCCAGCAGCCAAGGGTACAGGGCGCCTGGAAACACCATATATTTT. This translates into CASSQGYRAPGNTIYF.

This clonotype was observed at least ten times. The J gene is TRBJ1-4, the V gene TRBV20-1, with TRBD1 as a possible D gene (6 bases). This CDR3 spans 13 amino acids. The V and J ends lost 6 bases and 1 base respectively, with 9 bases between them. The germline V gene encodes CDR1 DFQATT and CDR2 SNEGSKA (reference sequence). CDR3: CSATRGTNEKLFF. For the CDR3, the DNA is TGCAGTGCGACCAGGGGAACTAATGAAAAACTGTTTTTT.

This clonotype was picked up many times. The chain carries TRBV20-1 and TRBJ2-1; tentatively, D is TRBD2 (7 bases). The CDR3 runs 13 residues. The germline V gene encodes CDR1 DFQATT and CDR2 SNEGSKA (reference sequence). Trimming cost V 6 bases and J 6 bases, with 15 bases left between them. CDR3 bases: TGCAGTGCCCAGAGGGGGGGGCTCAATGAGCAGTTCTTC. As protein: CSAQRGGLNEQFF.

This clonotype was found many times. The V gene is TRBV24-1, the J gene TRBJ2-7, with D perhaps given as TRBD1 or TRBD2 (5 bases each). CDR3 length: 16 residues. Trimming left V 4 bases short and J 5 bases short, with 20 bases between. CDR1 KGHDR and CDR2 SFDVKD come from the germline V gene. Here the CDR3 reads CATSDPARDLGHEQYF. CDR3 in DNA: TGTGCCACCAGTGACCCTGCCCGGGACCTGGGGCACGAGCAGTACTTC.

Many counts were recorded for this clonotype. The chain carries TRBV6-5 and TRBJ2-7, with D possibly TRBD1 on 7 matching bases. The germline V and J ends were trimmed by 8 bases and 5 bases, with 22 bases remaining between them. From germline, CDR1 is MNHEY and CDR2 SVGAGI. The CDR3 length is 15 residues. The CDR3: CASGSGGAGGHEQYF. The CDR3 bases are TGTGCCAGCGGCTCTGGAGGGGCAGGGGGACACGAGCAGTACTTC.

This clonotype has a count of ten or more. The CDR3 is CASNTPAGQETQYF. As DNA, the CDR3 is TGTGCCAGTAACACACCCGCGGGCCAAGAGACCCAGTACTTC. V and J are TRBV19 and TRBJ2-5, with TRBD2 as a possible D gene (5 bases). Germline V gene lookup returns CDR1 LNHDA and CDR2 SQIVND (reference sequence). With 7 bases removed from V and 1 base from J, the gap between germline ends came to 13 bases. The CDR3 is 14 amino acids.

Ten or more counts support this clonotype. The CDR3, as DNA: TGTGCCAGCAGCCAGGGGGGGAAAGATACGCAGTATTTT. This sequence encodes CASSQGGKDTQYF. The J gene is TRBJ2-3, the V gene TRBV7-3; D may be TRBD1 or TRBD2 (7 bases each). Germline V gene lookup returns CDR1 SGHTA and CDR2 FQGTGA. The CDR3 has 13 amino acids. The V gene lost 5 bases and the J gene lost 5 bases, with 11 bases spanning the gap.

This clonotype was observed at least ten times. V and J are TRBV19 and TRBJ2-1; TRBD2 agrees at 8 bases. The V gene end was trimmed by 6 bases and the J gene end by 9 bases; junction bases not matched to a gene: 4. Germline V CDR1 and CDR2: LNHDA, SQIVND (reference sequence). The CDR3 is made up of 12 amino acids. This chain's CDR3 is CASSSGRGEQFF. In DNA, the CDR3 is TGTGCCAGTAGCAGCGGGAGAGGTGAGCAGTTCTTC.